This T cell receptor (beta chain) was observed in a study of shared clonotypes between healthy human individuals (dated by TCRdb to between 2020 and 2021). About the investigation overall: The cohort comprised a couple of women and three men aged 18 to 49 years. For each donor, CD4 naive and CD4 memory were each run on three plates, CD8 naive on two plates, and CD8 memory on one plate. To estimate repertoire size and how much clonotypes are shared between individuals, the study performed deep sequencing of blood TCR repertoires from a few healthy adults. To increase sequencing depth and limit assay-specific biases, different laboratories used diverse techniques to prepare libraries and sequence TCR repertoires. Each donor's leukapheresis produced roughly between roughly 0.85 and 9.5 billion PBMCs.

CD8 naive samples consisted of CD45RO-negative cells that were positively selected for CCR7, yielding a CD45RA+CCR7+ population without TemRA cells. Donors were healthy HIV-negative adults with no recently reported acute infections or vaccinations. All donors were Caucasian adults living in Nashville, Tennessee, USA. Blood was obtained by leukapheresis, after which PBMCs were separated by Ficoll-Histopaque density gradient centrifugation and cryopreserved in liquid nitrogen vapor phase. Analytical flow cytometry was used to check the purity and quantity of each magnetically sorted T cell population. From each sorted fraction, genomic DNA was isolated and quantified by UV absorbance on a Nanodrop 2000c. A note on this clone: Its target antigen remains unknown. It has no much larger one-base neighbor in the sample; base qualities were not kept.

Using the deep immunoSEQ assay, multiplex PCR amplified TCR CDR3 regions from genomic DNA. Genomic DNA extracted from each cell subset was distributed evenly over all wells of several immunoSEQ 96-well plates, and each plate served as one replicate. For sorted subsets, roughly 200 ng of genomic DNA, equivalent to 25,000 to 35,000 T cell genomes, went into each replicate PCR. Purified libraries were quantified with a Qubit 3.0 fluorometer, sized on a Bioanalyzer 2100, and re-quantified with the KAPA Library Quantification kit. Each immunoSEQ 96-well plate was sequenced on its own single-read 150-cycle Illumina NextSeq 550 flow cell. The authors' analysis ran thus. Because the immunoSEQ output held only junctional sequences and lacked quality scores, the filtering could not match the filtering applied to full-length reads. To assign V/J genes and CDR3, sequences were annotated using PyIR, a Python wrapper for IgBLAST v1.9, with IMGT germline references. Reads were filtered out if the reads had weak V/J assignments (E-value above 1e-6), no CDR3, stop codons, out-of-frame junctions, or ambiguous translated residues. A V3J clonotype was defined by an identical inferred V gene, J gene, and CDR3 amino acid sequence. The percentage overlap between two repertoires was calculated by dividing the number of shared unique clonotypes by the size of the smaller repertoire. Three approaches were used to assess repertoire richness: RTK rarefaction, the Chao1 estimator, and Recon v2.1 estimates of unobserved clonotypes. Generation probabilities were computed with OLGA for all TCRbeta clonotypes obtained by the gDNA method from several donors. This is the immuneACCESS table as TCRdb keeps it, with only in-frame sequences that have V and J called. A part of the clones is gone; compared with another copy, unresolved V genes explain less than half, and the rest is unexplained. V, J and clone size are taken as reported in that table, and D and trimming were inferred from the DNA itself. The sample table records millions of clones; roughly 91% of these occur just once. The ten largest clones take up 1.7% of the sample.

V is pared back by 0 bases and J by 3 bases, with 23 bases lying between the germline termini. As encoded in the germline V gene, CDR1 is ENHRY while CDR2 is SYGVKD. Reading from cysteine to phenylalanine, the CDR3 counts 19 amino acids. Here the CDR3 DNA is all that survives: 57 bases in frame from base 1. The research as a whole found: Compared with non-shared clonotypes, the clonotypes found in all four sorted-subset donors had higher generation probabilities. Sampling was restricted to blood, and TCR repertoires in tissue are likely to differ from TCR repertoires in blood. Rarefaction of sorted-subset datasets indicated incomplete sequencing despite the large sequencing depth. The genetic and exposure-history diversity represented was limited by the small number of donors. Across a handful of donors, approximately 5% of naive CD4, 3.5% of naive CD8, roughly 2.2% of memory CD4, and 0.4% of memory CD8 clonotypes were shared. Based on pairwise subsampling, the degree of clonotype sharing among donors was expected to be affected by sequencing depth. Larger estimated clonotype richness was generally found for naive subsets than for memory subsets.

The sequence was obtained from a man younger than 35 in good health. Some clones in this sample may be carry-over from other donors' samples. The specimen sequenced was naive CD8+ T cells from PBMCs. Per the publication, the cell subset or site label means: CD45RA+CCR7+. Rearrangement joined TRBV10-3 to TRBJ2-5, with the D gene not confidently named. Here the CDR3 is given as CAISESAAGLVPYKETQYF. The DNA is as follows: TGTGCCATCAGTGAGTCCGCTGCTGGGCTGGTTCCTTACAAAGAGACCCAGTACTTC.